Given below is one T cell receptor (beta chain) in context. Its specificity is unknown. With molecular barcodes, quantitative 5'-RACE was used to make the TCR beta libraries. TCRdb reanalysed the 5' RACE reads using MiXCR and keeps one entry per CDR3 protein. Of fewer than 350,000 distinct CDR3 sequences in the sample, roughly 11% are singletons; the top ten hold about 10%. The data stem from a study of CD8 T cells in ankylosing spondylitis. The CDR3 totals 16 residues. The ends were cut back, 6 bases at V and 1 base at J, with 17 bases in the middle. The germline V gene encodes CDR1 MNHEY and CDR2 SVGEGT. General study points: Some motif variants were previously reported in reactive arthritis synovial fluid and blood.

Material: blood, either unsorted or a sorted T cell fraction (not recorded which). The chain recombines TRBV6-2 or TRBV6-3 with TRBJ2-3; tentative D call: TRBD2 (7 bases). This TCR was sampled from a female donor with ankylosing spondylitis or in good health (not recorded which). The CDR3 region is CASSRPGGQRTDTQYF. The CDR3 DNA reads TGTGCCAGCAGCCGCCCCGGGGGGCAGCGCACAGATACGCAGTATTTT.